This T cell receptor beta chain was recovered during a study of blood T cells in healthy people across ages. Notes on the study in general: Whereas aged donors had fewer naive CD4+ cells, long-lived donors had more of them and higher diversity. In these data, TCR beta diversity tracked strongly with naive T cell percentage.

With 2 bases removed from V and 1 base from J, the gap between germline ends came to 10 bases. Looked up from germline, CDR1 is SGHAT and CDR2 is FQNNGV. CDR3 length equals 15 residues. Then a second PCR, running roughly 6 to 12 cycles, was carried out with a sample-barcoded 5' primer and a J-beta primer mix. Sequencing recovered at least 3 million CDR3-containing paired-end reads from each sample. In TCRdb, the 5' RACE reads were re-called with MiXCR into one record per CDR3 protein. The repertoire holds over 1.5 million distinct CDR3 sequences, with 49% as singletons. This clonotype turned up a few times. Its cognate antigen is unknown. Each sample gave at least 6.5 million isolated PBMCs.

The chain is built from TRBV11-2 and TRBJ2-3; no clear D. The specimen sequenced was blood. This TCR was sampled from a woman aged 40 to 50 in good health. The CDR3 loop reads CASSLTPIRTDTQYF. In nucleotides, the CDR3 is TGTGCCAGCAGCTTAACACCGATCCGCACAGATACGCAGTATTTT.